This TCR beta chain was captured in a study of blood T cell repertoires in COVID-19. Seattle's enrolled individuals joined amid active infection and were then monitored longitudinally. Libraries were prepared by immunoSEQ multiplex PCR; TCRdb keeps only in-frame clonotypes and omits some of them. Of approximately 460,000 clones listed, approximately 92% are singletons. The sequence was collected from a man between 18 and 29 years old with COVID-19, enrolled during active disease. Sequenced input: peripheral blood.

The CDR3 DNA follows: TGTGCCAGCAGACTCACAGGGCCGCAGCCCCAGCATTTT. Translated, it gives CASRLTGPQPQHF. The J gene is TRBJ1-5, the V gene TRBV6-5, with D possibly matching TRBD1 (6 bases). V was trimmed by 6 bases and J by 7 bases, leaving 13 bases between them. This CDR3 is 13 amino acids long. Germline CDR1 and CDR2: MNHEY and SVGAGI.